This TCR beta chain appears in the sequencing data of a study of liver allograft versus peripheral blood T cells. Study summary: Peripheral blood of the recipients supplied T cell receptor repertoires that were compared with those in transplanted livers. Findings of the study overall: Repertoires found inside liver allografts reportedly differed from T cell receptor repertoires in peripheral blood.

With regard to this clonotype: Its specificity is not known.

TCRdb re-called the reads through MiXCR, storing one row per CDR3 protein. The table has 9,000 or so distinct CDR3 sequences, roughly 26% seen once. This CDR3 is 12 amino acids long. Germline CDR1 is SGHTA and CDR2 is FQGNSA. V lost 4 bases to trimming and J lost 6 bases, with 9 bases between them. This receptor was identified in a human patient who had a liver transplant. Some T cells may originate from the graft donor. This chain links TRBV7-2 with TRBJ1-2, with unresolved D. The CDR3 loop reads CASSSPGNGYTF. The DNA of the CDR3 is TGTGCCAGCAGCTCCCCAGGAAATGGCTACACCTTC.